One and the same sample provided the 17 T cell receptor beta chains below, sequenced in a study of spatial heterogeneity in lung cancer. Via MiXCR, TCRdb re-called the 5' RACE reads, giving one row per CDR3 protein. The top ten hold more than 25% of the sample, which has 45,000 to 50,000 distinct CDR3 sequences, around 11% seen once. Time point reported: blood at routine non-recurrence follow-up after resection. Sequenced here: PBMCs, sampled at follow-up. The receptors were sampled from a male donor with early-stage non-small cell lung cancer.

This clonotype was counted at least ten times. The V call is TRBV10-3, the J call TRBJ2-7; D might be TRBD2 (6 bases). V lost 3 bases to trimming and J lost 2 bases, with 17 bases between them. CDR1 is ENHRY and CDR2 is SYGVKD in the germline V gene. This CDR3 has 16 amino acids. The CDR3 sequence is CAISDWGGKQTYEQYF. The CDR3 DNA reads TGTGCCATCAGTGATTGGGGCGGGAAACAGACCTACGAGCAGTACTTC.

This clonotype was detected a few times. The chain is built from TRBV7-9 and TRBJ2-5, with TRBD1 identical over 7 bases. V was clipped by 5 bases and J by 1 base; unmatched bases: 7. The germline gives CDR1 SEHNR, CDR2 FQNEAQ (reference sequence). This CDR3 is 15 amino acids long. CDR3 protein: CASSGRQGPQETQYF. The CDR3 coding sequence is TGTGCCAGCAGCGGGCGACAGGGCCCCCAAGAGACCCAGTACTTC.

This clonotype was found a few times. The chain joins TRBV6-5 to TRBJ1-1, with D perhaps matching TRBD1 (6 bases). V lost 8 bases to trimming and J lost 1 base, with 11 bases between them. Germline loops: CDR1 MNHEY, CDR2 SVGAGI. The CDR3 extends over 13 amino acids. DNA for the CDR3: TGTGCCAGCTCCACAGGGACGAACACTGAAGCTTTCTTT. It specifies CASSTGTNTEAFF.

This clonotype was seen at least ten times. The CDR3 is CSARARQLGTQYF. CDR3 coding DNA: TGCAGTGCTAGAGCCCGACAGCTTGGGACCCAGTACTTC. The chain employs TRBV20-1 and TRBJ2-5; tentative D call: TRBD1 (5 bases). This CDR3 spans 13 amino acids. V was trimmed by 1 base and J by 7 bases, leaving 13 bases between them. Germline loops: CDR1 DFQATT, CDR2 SNEGSKA (reference sequence).

This clonotype has at least ten counts. The V call is TRBV12-3 or TRBV12-4, the J call TRBJ2-7; D may be TRBD1 or TRBD2 (5 bases each). This CDR3 has 16 residues. Trimming took off 3 bases at V and 9 bases at J, with 24 bases between the two ends. CDR3 sequence reads: CASSFGTGQASTRQYF. In nucleotides, the CDR3 is TGTGCCAGCAGTTTCGGCACGGGGCAGGCGAGCACGAGGCAGTACTTC.

This clonotype was counted many times. The chain combines TRBV9 with TRBJ1-5; weak D call: TRBD1 (5 bases). The CDR3 length is 15 residues. With 0 bases removed from V and 8 bases from J, the gap between germline ends came to 15 bases. Per germline, CDR1 SGDLS and CDR2 YYNGEE. The CDR3 loop reads CASSVEGTGGEPQHF. The CDR3 region has the DNA TGTGCCAGCAGCGTAGAGGGGACCGGGGGAGAGCCCCAGCATTTT.

This clonotype was counted at least ten times. This chain uses TRBV2 with TRBJ2-1, with TRBD2 identical over 12 bases. V shed 8 bases and J 12 bases; nucleotides not matched to a gene: 11. There are 14 residues in the CDR3. Per germline, CDR1 SNHLY and CDR2 FYNNEI. The CDR3 DNA is TGTGCCAGCTTACCGGGACTAGCGGGCGATGGGCAGTTCTTC. Residues: CASLPGLAGDGQFF.

The chain has TRBV2 and TRBJ2-1, with 8 bases identical to TRBD2. V gave up 6 bases and J gave up 8 bases; unmatched junction bases: 6. The V gene's germline CDR1 is SNHLY and CDR2 FYNNEI. CDR3 size: 13 residues. The chain's CDR3 is CASRGSGSYEQFF. The CDR3 DNA sequence: TGTGCCAGCAGGGGAAGCGGGAGCTATGAGCAGTTCTTC.

The CDR3: CASSLSDYGYTF. CDR3 nucleotide sequence: TGTGCCAGCAGTTTGTCAGACTATGGCTACACCTTC. The chain is built from TRBV28 and TRBJ1-2, with D hard to call. CDR3 length: 12 amino acids. Between the trimmed V and J ends, which lost 3 bases and 3 bases, there was a span of 5 bases. Germline assignment: CDR1 MDHEN and CDR2 SYDVKM.

Ten or more counts support this clonotype. The chain is built from TRBV19 and TRBJ2-5, with no clear D. V lost 5 bases to trimming and J lost 2 bases, with 15 bases between them. CDR1 LNHDA and CDR2 SQIVND come from the germline V gene (reference sequence). This CDR3 is 15 amino acids long. CDR3 in amino acids: CASSLPRAGQETQYF. In DNA, the CDR3 is TGTGCCAGTAGTCTACCTCGAGCTGGGCAAGAGACCCAGTACTTC.

The chain combines TRBV7-2 with TRBJ2-7; tentatively, D is TRBD1 or TRBD2 (7 bases each). Germline V CDR1 and CDR2: SGHTA, FQGNSA. CDR3 size: 15 residues. V gave up 4 bases and J gave up 3 bases, with 16 bases separating them. The CDR3 DNA follows: TGTGCCAGCAGCTCCTCCTCAGGGGGGGGCTACGAGCAGTACTTC. This sequence encodes CASSSSSGGGYEQYF.

The chain carries TRBV6-5 and TRBJ2-1; the D gene could be TRBD1 or TRBD2 (6 bases each). The CDR3 sequence is 14 residues long. Trimming left V 7 bases short and J 9 bases short, with 19 bases between. CDR1 is MNHEY and CDR2 is SVGAGI in the germline V gene. CDR3 nucleotides: TGTGCCAGCATTGGCGGCGGAGGGGGGAGTGAGCAGTTCTTC. This encodes CASIGGGGGSEQFF.

At least ten counts were recorded for this clonotype. The gene calls are TRBV7-6 and TRBJ1-1; 7 bases are shared with TRBD1. CDR3 length: 14 amino acids. The junction had 9 bases not matched to a gene; V was cut back by 5 bases and J by 6 bases. Germline assignment: CDR1 SGHVS and CDR2 FNYEAQ. In DNA, the CDR3 is TGTGCCAGCAGCGGGCACAGGGGAGGCCCTGAAGCTTTCTTT. Its translation: CASSGHRGGPEAFF.

This clonotype was found many times. The chain has TRBV7-6 and TRBJ2-7; 12 bases fit TRBD2. Trimming cost V 4 bases and J 7 bases; bases outside gene matches: 17. Per the germline V gene, CDR1 is SGHVS and CDR2 is FNYEAQ. There are 18 residues in the CDR3. The DNA for the CDR3 is TGTGCCAGCAGCTCCACTCCGGGAAGACTAGCGGGAGCTAATGAGCAGTACTTC. Residues: CASSSTPGRLAGANEQYF.

The chain is built from TRBV7-9 and TRBJ2-1; D is possibly TRBD1 or TRBD2 (5 bases each). Trimming pared 6 bases from V and 6 bases from J, leaving 12 bases between. Germline V gene data show CDR1 as SEHNR and CDR2 as FQNEAQ (reference sequence). The CDR3 length is 13 residues. The CDR3 nucleotides read TGTGCCAGCAGTCCGGGGCTCATCAATGAGCAGTTCTTC. It yields the protein CASSPGLINEQFF.

The rearrangement joins TRBV18 to TRBJ2-7; 9 nucleotides agree with TRBD1. Germline CDR1 and CDR2: KGHSH and LQKENI. With 4 bases clipped from V and 3 bases from J, the junction kept 7 bases outside the gene matches. There are 15 residues in the CDR3. The CDR3: CASSLRDRVIYEQYF. CDR3 DNA sequence: TGTGCCAGCTCACTCCGGGACAGGGTAATCTACGAGCAGTACTTC.

The sample holds many counts of this clonotype. This chain joins TRBV4-2 and TRBJ2-1; D is unresolved. Trimming shortened V by 0 bases and J by 10 bases, and 16 bases separated the two germline ends. Germline CDR1 and CDR2: LGHNA and YNFKEQ. CDR3 length: 15 residues. CDR3 residues: CASSQDQNFLREQFF. CDR3 DNA sequence: TGTGCCAGCAGCCAAGACCAGAACTTCTTGCGGGAGCAGTTCTTC.